The clone carrying this T cell receptor beta chain was detected only a few times. Germline V gene data show CDR1 as MNHNS and CDR2 as SASEGT. This CDR3 has 15 residues. V gave up 7 bases and J gave up 0 bases, with 13 bases separating them. The data are from a study of blood T cells in healthy people across ages. Sample-barcoded 5' priming and a J-beta primer mix drove a second PCR of roughly 6 to 12 cycles. TCRdb re-called the 5' RACE reads with MiXCR, one entry per CDR3 protein. The table lists over 600,000 distinct CDR3 sequences, roughly 46% of them singletons. The rearrangement uses TRBV6-1 and TRBJ1-3; no reliable D call. Input material: blood. The source is a man older than 75 in good health. The CDR3, as DNA: TGTGCCAGCACTCAGGACCCGGCCTCTGGAAACACCATATATTTT. It yields the protein CASTQDPASGNTIYF.